The 32 T cell receptor beta chains below were found in one sample sequenced in a study of blood T cell repertoires in COVID-19. Sequencing was performed with immunoSEQ multiplex PCR; in TCRdb, only in-frame clones are kept and a portion is missing. The table lists around 310,000 clones, roughly 90% of them singletons, with roughly 4% in the top ten. The sample taken for sequencing was peripheral blood. These TCRs come from a woman aged 45-65 years with active or convalescent COVID-19.

This clone has a single count. The CDR3 protein is CASSQDGTAYGYTF. CDR3 in DNA: TGTGCCAGCAGCCAAGATGGGACAGCCTATGGCTACACCTTC. The J gene is TRBJ1-2, the V gene TRBV4-2; 7 nucleotides align to TRBD1. Trimming cost V 0 bases and J 4 bases; bases outside gene matches: 2. Germline V gives CDR1 LGHNA, CDR2 YNFKEQ. This CDR3 is built from 14 residues.

This clone was seen only once. The V and J genes are TRBV2 and TRBJ2-4; no clear D. CDR1 is SNHLY, CDR2 FYNNEI, per germline. The CDR3 is 13 residues long. Between the trimmed V and J ends, which lost 6 bases and 0 bases, there was a span of 6 bases. The chain's CDR3 is CASRLKAKNIQYF. CDR3 in DNA: TGTGCCAGCAGGCTAAAAGCCAAAAACATTCAGTACTTC.

The chain couples TRBV24-1 to TRBJ1-5; D is unclear. The V and J ends lost 3 bases and 2 bases respectively, with 13 bases between them. CDR1 is KGHDR, CDR2 SFDVKD, per germline. The length of the CDR3 is 16 residues. CDR3 sequence: CATSDRRDHGNQPQHF. Here the CDR3 DNA reads TGTGCCACCAGTGATAGGCGGGATCATGGCAATCAGCCCCAGCATTTT.

The chain carries TRBV27 and TRBJ1-2; a possible D gene is TRBD1 (5 bases). Germline CDR1 reads MNHEY; CDR2 reads SMNVEV (reference sequence). CDR3 length: 13 residues. V was clipped by 6 bases and J by 5 bases, with 13 bases between them. The CDR3 sequence: CASRGTAGYGYTF. CDR3 DNA sequence: TGTGCCAGCAGAGGGACTGCTGGGTATGGCTACACCTTC.

V gene TRBV7-9 combines with J gene TRBJ2-1; 9 bases are shared with TRBD2. The germline CDR1 and CDR2 sequences are SEHNR and FQNEAQ (reference sequence). Trimming took 2 bases from V and 10 from J; bases not matched to a gene: 0. CDR3 size: 12 residues. The CDR3 reads CASSLSGGEQFF. CDR3 in DNA: TGTGCCAGCAGCTTAAGCGGGGGGGAGCAGTTCTTC.

V usage is TRBV30 and J usage is TRBJ2-4; D is uncertain. CDR1 is GTSNPN, CDR2 SVGIG, per germline (reference sequence). The V end was cut by 7 bases, the J end by 1 base, with 8 bases between. The CDR3 contains 12 residues. The CDR3 here is CAFRVAKNIQYF. For the CDR3, the DNA is TGTGCCTTCCGGGTTGCCAAAAACATTCAGTACTTC.

The V and J genes are TRBV4-2 and TRBJ2-4; 8 bases match TRBD1. With V trimmed by 3 bases and J by 8 bases, 6 bases remained unmatched. This CDR3 has 14 amino acids. Germline CDR1 LGHNA, CDR2 YNFKEQ. The CDR3 DNA is TGTGCCAGCAGCCAGGACAGGGTGGGGTACATTCAGTACTTC. Its protein product is CASSQDRVGYIQYF.

V gene TRBV28 combines with J gene TRBJ1-2; D gene uncertain. Germline V gene data show CDR1 as MDHEN and CDR2 as SYDVKM. Deletions cut 3 bases from V and 6 bases from J, with 8 bases between. CDR3 size: 12 residues. In DNA, the CDR3 is TGTGCCAGCAGTTTTCCCTCGGATGGCTACACCTTC. This encodes CASSFPSDGYTF.

V and J are TRBV18 and TRBJ2-7; D is unresolved. Germline V CDR1 and CDR2: KGHSH, LQKENI. This CDR3 spans 14 amino acids. Trimming removed 2 bases from V and 6 bases from J, with 14 bases in between. In DNA, the CDR3 is TGTGCCAGCTCACCAAACGACTCCTCGGGCGAGCAGTACTTC. The encoded protein is CASSPNDSSGEQYF. Full variable domain (outside the CDR3, taken from reference TRBV18 and TRBJ2-7): NAGVMQNPRHLVRRRGQEARLRCSPMKGHSHVYWYRQLPEEGLKFMVYLQKENIIDESGMPKERFSAEFPKEGPSILRIQQVVRGDSAAYFCASSPNDSSGEQYFGPGTRLTVT.

In this sample, this clone turned up once. The V gene is TRBV30, the J gene TRBJ2-7, with 7 bases lining up with TRBD1. The CDR3 has 13 residues. Looked up from germline, CDR1 is GTSNPN and CDR2 is SVGIG (reference sequence). J lost 4 bases, V lost 0 bases, and 3 bases had no gene match. The CDR3 is CAWSVGTEYEQYF. The CDR3 DNA reads TGTGCCTGGAGTGTAGGGACAGAATACGAGCAGTACTTC.

This chain uses TRBV7-3 with TRBJ1-1; 8 positions agree with TRBD1. From germline, CDR1 is SGHTA and CDR2 FQGTGA. This CDR3 is 14 amino acids long. V lost 5 bases, J lost 5 bases, and 7 bases stayed unmatched. CDR3 coding DNA: TGTGCCAGCAGCGAGACAGGGGAGGGGACTGAAGCTTTCTTT. This codes for CASSETGEGTEAFF.

This clone was detected once. This chain uses TRBV29-1 with TRBJ1-1; tentative D call: TRBD1 (6 bases). The V gene's germline CDR1 is SQVTM and CDR2 ANQGSEA. V lost 7 bases to trimming and J lost 7 bases, with 19 bases between them. The length of the CDR3 is 13 residues. This chain's CDR3 is CSERTGQRSEAFF. The CDR3 DNA is TGCAGCGAAAGAACCGGACAGCGAAGTGAAGCTTTCTTT.

The chain combines TRBV11-3 with TRBJ2-3; 15 positions agree with TRBD2. V was pared by 5 bases and J by 6 bases, with 3 bases of the junction left unmatched. This CDR3 region has 15 residues. The germline gives CDR1 SGHNT, CDR2 YENEEA. CDR3 sequence (DNA): TGTGCCAGCAGCCCTGGGACTAGCGGGAGGGATACGCAGTATTTT. Translating it yields CASSPGTSGRDTQYF. Full variable domain (remainder filled in from reference TRBV11-3 and TRBJ2-3): EAGVVQSPRYKIIEKKQPVAFWCNPISGHNTLYWYLQNLGQGPELLIRYENEEAVDDSQLPKDRFSAERLKGVDSTLKIQPAELGDSAVYLCASSPGTSGRDTQYFGPGTRLTVL.

This sequence joins TRBV10-3 and TRBJ2-7, with TRBD2 identical over 10 bases. CDR1 ENHRY and CDR2 SYGVKD come from the germline V gene. Unmatched junction bases numbered 9, after V lost 7 bases and J lost 3 bases. CDR3 size: 15 residues. CDR3 sequence: CAITPGLADLYEQYF. CDR3 nucleotides: TGTGCCATCACCCCTGGACTAGCGGACCTCTACGAGCAGTACTTC.

The chain is built from TRBV3-1 (or the pseudogene TRBV3-2) and TRBJ1-4; perhaps TRBD1 as D (6 bases). The CDR3 is 16 amino acids. V shed 3 bases and J shed 5 bases, with 16 bases lying between them. Per germline, CDR1 LGHDT and CDR2 YNNKEL (reference sequence). The CDR3 sequence is CASSHLQGEGNEKLFF. Here the CDR3 DNA reads TGTGCCAGCAGCCATTTACAGGGCGAAGGGAATGAAAAACTGTTTTTT.

With regard to this clone: Other DNA sequences in this specimen translate into the identical CDR3. The CDR3 loop reads CASSLQGNQPQHF. DNA for the CDR3: TGTGCCAGCAGCTTACAGGGAAATCAGCCCCAGCATTTT. The chain is built from TRBV7-2 and TRBJ1-5; a weak D match, TRBD1 (5 bases). Germline values: CDR1 SGHTA, CDR2 FQGNSA. This CDR3 is built from 13 residues. V gave up 2 bases and J gave up 4 bases, with 6 bases separating them.

V is TRBV29-1 and J is TRBJ2-7; 9 bases match TRBD2. The CDR3 length is 12 residues. Looked up from germline, CDR1 is SQVTM and CDR2 is ANQGSEA. Unmatched junction bases numbered 3, after V lost 4 bases and J lost 5 bases. The CDR3: CSVALAGNEQYF. The DNA of the CDR3 is TGCAGCGTTGCTCTAGCGGGGAACGAGCAGTACTTC.

This clone appeared a single time. The chain recombines TRBV10-3 with TRBJ1-4; 7 nucleotides line up with TRBD1. The V gene's germline CDR1 is ENHRY and CDR2 SYGVKD. The CDR3 contains 14 residues. Trimming took 6 bases from V and 0 from J; bases not matched to a gene: 1. The CDR3 loop is CAIRGTATNEKLFF. Here the CDR3 DNA reads TGTGCCATCAGGGGGACAGCAACTAATGAAAAACTGTTTTTT.

The chain joins TRBV5-6 to TRBJ1-4; D unclear. Trimming pared 0 bases from V and 12 bases from J, leaving 18 bases between. This CDR3 has 15 residues. Per germline, CDR1 SGHDT and CDR2 YYEEEE. The CDR3 spells CASSLAYTGFAELFF. In DNA form, the CDR3 reads TGTGCCAGCAGCTTGGCCTACACCGGTTTTGCGGAACTGTTTTTT.

V gene TRBV7-8 combines with J gene TRBJ2-2; TRBD2 is a possible D gene (7 bases). The CDR3 has 15 amino acids. V lost 5 bases and J 7 bases, leaving 17 bases between the germline ends. Germline V gene lookup returns CDR1 SGHVS and CDR2 FQNEAQ. CDR3 loop: CASSHGGGAGGELFF. Written as DNA, the CDR3 is TGTGCCAGCAGCCACGGAGGGGGGGCCGGCGGGGAGCTGTTTTTT.

V and J are TRBV18 and TRBJ2-1; 8 bases map to TRBD1. The CDR3 sequence is 16 residues long. Germline-derived CDR1 and CDR2 are KGHSH and LQKENI. V lost 2 bases and J lost 12; bases outside the gene matches: 15. Written as DNA, the CDR3 is TGTGCCAGCTCACCATTGGGACAGGATATCTTATCTGGGCAGTTCTTC. Translation gives CASSPLGQDILSGQFF.

The V call is TRBV7-3, the J call TRBJ2-3; D is possibly TRBD1 (5 bases). CDR1 and CDR2 from the germline V gene are SGHTA and FQGTGA. This CDR3 is 14 amino acids long. V was clipped by 2 bases and J by 3 bases, with 9 bases between them. The CDR3 DNA follows: TGTGCCAGCAGCTTATTTCAGGGAACAGATACGCAGTATTTT. Protein product: CASSLFQGTDTQYF.

The gene calls are TRBV3-1 (or the pseudogene TRBV3-2) and TRBJ2-3; 12 bases fit TRBD2. V was pared by 1 base and J by 1 base, with 6 bases of the junction left unmatched. This CDR3 region has 18 residues. The germline V gene has CDR1 LGHDT and CDR2 YNNKEL (reference sequence). CDR3: CASSQGLAGVDGTDTQYF. The CDR3 coding sequence is TGTGCCAGCAGCCAAGGACTAGCGGGAGTTGACGGCACAGATACGCAGTATTTT.

The chain couples TRBV10-3 to TRBJ2-2; D might be TRBD1 (6 bases). Germline-derived CDR1 and CDR2 are ENHRY and SYGVKD. CDR3 length: 14 amino acids. Trimming pared 0 bases from V and 8 bases from J, leaving 10 bases between. This CDR3 is CAISESTGMGELFF. CDR3 nucleotides: TGTGCCATCAGTGAGTCGACAGGAATGGGGGAGCTGTTTTTT.

The rearrangement joins TRBV27 to TRBJ2-2; TRBD1 matches at 7 bases. From germline, CDR1 is MNHEY and CDR2 SMNVEV (reference sequence). The CDR3 is made up of 16 amino acids. Trimming cost V 5 bases and J 2 bases; bases outside gene matches: 8. CDR3 sequence: CASSLIGTVNTGELFF. Here the CDR3 DNA reads TGTGCCAGCAGTCTCATTGGGACAGTTAACACCGGGGAGCTGTTTTTT.

The chain has TRBV30 and TRBJ1-6; tentatively, D is TRBD1 (5 bases). Looked up from germline, CDR1 is GTSNPN and CDR2 is SVGIG (reference sequence). The CDR3 totals 15 residues. Trimming took off 5 bases at V and 10 bases at J, with 21 bases between the two ends. The CDR3 sequence: CAWGRVGGSGSPLHF. DNA of the CDR3: TGTGCCTGGGGCCGCGTCGGGGGGTCTGGGTCACCCCTCCACTTT.

CDR3 coding DNA: TGTGCCAGCAGTTCGCGGGCACGAAGCAATCAGCCCCAGCATTTT. Its translation is CASSSRARSNQPQHF. This chain links TRBV6-2 or TRBV6-3 with TRBJ1-5; the D is unclear. The CDR3 covers 15 residues. The V gene lost 4 bases and the J gene lost 1 base, with 11 bases spanning the gap. Per germline, CDR1 MNHEY and CDR2 SVGEGT.

In this sample, this clone turned up once. The rearrangement links TRBV5-1 to TRBJ2-5; the match to TRBD1 covers 12 bases. The V gene end was trimmed by 5 bases and the J gene end by 5 bases; junction bases not matched to a gene: 10. This CDR3 spans 16 amino acids. Germline V gene sequence: CDR1 SGHRS, CDR2 YFSETQ. DNA of the CDR3: TGCGCCAGCAGTCCCGGGACAGGGGGCCCGGGGGAGACCCAGTACTTC. It encodes CASSPGTGGPGETQYF.

The CDR3 nucleotides are TGTGCCAGCAGTGAGAGGACAGCGAACTATGGCTACACCTTC. Protein product: CASSERTANYGYTF. V gene TRBV25-1 combines with J gene TRBJ1-2; D might be TRBD1 (6 bases). Trimming shortened V by 3 bases and J by 2 bases, and 10 bases separated the two germline ends. This CDR3 spans 14 amino acids. Germline CDR1 MGHDK, CDR2 SYGVNS.

The V gene is TRBV5-1, the J gene TRBJ2-1, with TRBD1 as a possible D gene (6 bases). V lost 4 bases to trimming and J lost 5 bases, with 13 bases between them. Germline V gene sequence: CDR1 SGHRS, CDR2 YFSETQ. The CDR3 contains 14 residues. The CDR3 reads CASSIDRNDNEQFF. In DNA form, the CDR3 reads TGCGCCAGCAGCATAGACAGGAATGACAATGAGCAGTTCTTC.

This clone came up a few times. The chain recombines TRBV30 with TRBJ1-5, with TRBD1 matching over 7 bases. Per germline, CDR1 GTSNPN and CDR2 SVGIG (reference sequence). The CDR3 length is 15 residues. V lost 2 bases and J lost 7; bases outside the gene matches: 11. The CDR3 spells CAWSFRQGSRQPQHF. The CDR3, as DNA: TGTGCCTGGAGTTTCAGACAGGGAAGTCGGCAGCCCCAGCATTTT.

The chain carries TRBV4-2 and TRBJ2-3, with 8 bases fitting TRBD2. V shed 4 bases and J 1 base; nucleotides not matched to a gene: 4. Germline V gene data show CDR1 as LGHNA and CDR2 as YNFKEQ. This CDR3 comprises 15 residues. CDR3 DNA: TGTGCCAGCAGCCCGGGACTAGAGGGCACAGATACGCAGTATTTT. Translated: CASSPGLEGTDTQYF.